Listed here is a single T cell receptor beta chain. The CDR3 has 15 residues. V was clipped by 1 base and J by 2 bases, with 6 bases between them. Germline V gives CDR1 SEHNR, CDR2 FQNEAQ (reference sequence). Profiling relied on immunoSEQ multiplex PCR, and the TCRdb table lists in-frame clones only, not all of them. The profile shows 40,000 to 60,000 clones, about 88% of them singletons. The data were taken from a study of blood T cell repertoires in COVID-19. In the study overall: Sources were T cells, B-cell-depleted T cells, or PBMCs; the material itself was cDNA or gDNA.

The specimen was peripheral blood. The rearrangement uses TRBV7-9 and TRBJ2-6; D is ambiguous. This TCR came from a human donor in a cohort sampled during active COVID-19. CDR3 amino acids: CASSLVAAGANVLTF. The CDR3 DNA reads as TGTGCCAGCAGCTTAGTGGCAGCTGGGGCCAACGTCCTGACTTTC.